This T cell receptor beta chain appears in the sequencing data of a study of T cells after yellow fever vaccination. One entry per CDR3 protein, called by TCRdb with MiXCR from the 5' RACE reads. The data show under 500,000 distinct CDR3 sequences, 15% to 20% seen once. V lost 6 bases and J 4 bases, leaving 10 bases between the germline ends. The CDR3 contains 14 residues. Germline V gene data show CDR1 as MNHNY and CDR2 as SVGAGI (reference sequence). The V gene is TRBV6-6, the J gene TRBJ2-6; tentatively, D is TRBD1 (5 bases). This sequence was found in a man aged 18 to 29 who received the YFV17D yellow fever vaccine. The sample was PBMCs, taken before the yellow fever booster vaccination. The CDR3 loop is CASSSGWGANVLTF. DNA for the CDR3: TGTGCCAGCAGCTCAGGGTGGGGGGCCAACGTCCTGACTTTC.